This TCR beta chain is drawn from a study of blood T cell repertoires in COVID-19. Per the original methods: The assay estimated nucleated cells by amplifying reference gene primers. Using immunoSEQ multiplex PCR, the repertoire was profiled, and TCRdb retains in-frame clones only, with some absent. V and J calls and clone size are given by that table; D and trimming were obtained from the DNA. The table includes 400,000 to 500,000 clones, about nine tenths detected once. Trimming stripped 4 bases from V and 5 bases from J, with 15 bases between. This CDR3 is built from 14 residues. Germline assignment: CDR1 MGHRA and CDR2 YSYEKL. In this sample, this clone is medium-sized.

Material: peripheral blood. The chain is built from TRBV4-1 and TRBJ2-7; a weak D match, TRBD2 (6 bases). The TCR comes from a woman in her thirties with active or convalescent COVID-19. The CDR3: CASSRGYGGNEQYF. The CDR3 coding sequence is TGCGCCAGCAGCCGGGGGTATGGCGGGAACGAGCAGTACTTC.